One sample yielded the 24 T cell receptor beta chains listed below, sequenced in a study of blood T cell repertoires in COVID-19. TCRdb's copy holds only in-frame clones and misses some; the assay was immunoSEQ multiplex PCR. The table records about 52,000 clones, 82% of them present only once. Sequencing was done on a sample of peripheral blood. These receptors originate from a man older than 75 with COVID-19, enrolled during active disease.

The chain joins TRBV7-9 to TRBJ2-3; TRBD2 matches at 7 bases. This CDR3 is built from 15 residues. Losses at the gene ends were 2 bases for V and 0 bases for J; bases not matched to a gene: 2. CDR1 and CDR2 (germline): SEHNR, FQNEAQ (reference sequence). CDR3 DNA: TGTGCCAGCAGCTTAAGCGGGACTAGCACAGATACGCAGTATTTT. Protein product: CASSLSGTSTDTQYF. Combining the CDR3 with reference TRBV7-9 and TRBJ2-3 gives the whole variable domain DTGVSQNPRHKITKRGQNVTFRCDPISEHNRLYWYRQTLGQGPEFLTYFQNEAQLEKSRLLSDRFSAERPKGSFSTLEIQRTEQGDSAMYLCASSLSGTSTDTQYFGPGTRLTVL.

The sample holds one count of this clone. The chain joins TRBV7-9 to TRBJ1-5; 9 bases line up with TRBD1. Germline V gives CDR1 SEHNR, CDR2 FQNEAQ (reference sequence). This CDR3 comprises 16 residues. Unmatched junction bases numbered 5, after V lost 0 bases and J lost 5 bases. This CDR3 reads CASSLAAGTGHQPQHF. CDR3 sequence (DNA): TGTGCCAGCAGCTTAGCGGCCGGGACAGGGCATCAGCCCCAGCATTTT.

The V gene is TRBV7-2, the J gene TRBJ1-2; 10 bases agree with TRBD1. J was trimmed by 2 bases and V by 5 bases; bases with no gene match: 5. Germline V lookup: CDR1 SGHTA, CDR2 FQGNSA. The CDR3 has 15 residues. The CDR3 loop is CASSLRQGANYGYTF. In DNA form, the CDR3 reads TGTGCCAGCAGCCTAAGACAGGGGGCGAACTATGGCTACACCTTC.

The chain couples TRBV4-3 to TRBJ2-2; tentatively, D is TRBD2 (6 bases). Germline CDR1 LGHNA, CDR2 YSLEER. Trimming removed 0 bases at V and 3 bases at J, with 11 bases between. The CDR3 consists of 16 residues. CDR3 DNA sequence: TGCGCCAGCAGCCAAGAGGAGGCGGGGTACACCGGGGAGCTGTTTTTT. This sequence encodes CASSQEEAGYTGELFF.

This clone appeared once. The chain recombines TRBV5-4 with TRBJ2-1, with 10 bases aligning to TRBD2. The CDR3 totals 18 residues. The germline gives CDR1 SGHNT, CDR2 YYREEE (reference sequence). V shed 0 bases and J 8 bases; nucleotides not matched to a gene: 14. CDR3 sequence reads: CASSLASGGAPRFYEQFF. The CDR3, as DNA: TGTGCCAGCAGCTTGGCTAGCGGGGGAGCGCCTCGGTTCTATGAGCAGTTCTTC.

The V and J genes are TRBV2 and TRBJ2-4; TRBD1 matches at 7 bases. CDR1 SNHLY and CDR2 FYNNEI come from the germline V gene. Unmatched junction bases numbered 5, after V lost 0 bases and J lost 0 bases. CDR3 length equals 17 residues. Written as DNA, the CDR3 is TGTGCCAGCAGTGAAGCGCGACAGGGCCTAGCCAAAAACATTCAGTACTTC. It yields the protein CASSEARQGLAKNIQYF.

This clone occurred once. This chain joins TRBV7-3 and TRBJ2-1; perhaps TRBD1 as D (5 bases). Per the germline V gene, CDR1 is SGHTA and CDR2 is FQGTGA. V gave up 0 bases and J gave up 7 bases, with 13 bases separating them. This CDR3 region has 15 residues. CDR3: CASSLTTASRNEQFF. The DNA of the CDR3 is TGTGCCAGCAGCTTAACGACAGCCTCGCGGAATGAGCAGTTCTTC.

The genes are TRBV19 and TRBJ2-6; possibly TRBD2 for D (6 bases). The germline V and J ends were trimmed by 5 bases and 4 bases, with 15 bases remaining between them. The CDR3 has 16 amino acids. CDR1 is LNHDA and CDR2 is SQIVND in the germline V gene (reference sequence). CDR3 sequence reads: CASSLDAAGGANVLTF. The CDR3 DNA reads TGTGCCAGTAGTTTGGACGCTGCGGGAGGGGCCAACGTCCTGACTTTC.

The rearrangement uses TRBV7-8 and TRBJ2-2; possible D gene TRBD1, 5 bases. This CDR3 is 15 amino acids long. Per germline, CDR1 SGHVS and CDR2 FQNEAQ. V lost 2 bases and J 0 bases, leaving 7 bases between the germline ends. As DNA, the CDR3 is TGTGCCAGCAGCTTATCAGGGTCGAACACCGGGGAGCTGTTTTTT. Translated: CASSLSGSNTGELFF.

The chain is built from TRBV3-1 (or the pseudogene TRBV3-2) and TRBJ1-2; TRBD1 matches at 7 bases. The CDR3 runs 13 residues. V shed 1 base, J shed 8 bases, and the junction held 4 bases outside the gene matches. Germline CDR1 LGHDT, CDR2 YNNKEL (reference sequence). This CDR3 is CASSQGTGVGYTF. Here the CDR3 DNA reads TGTGCCAGCAGCCAAGGGACAGGTGTGGGCTACACCTTC.

V gene TRBV29-1 combines with J gene TRBJ2-1; possibly TRBD1 for D (6 bases). Germline V lookup: CDR1 SQVTM, CDR2 ANQGSEA. Trimming took off 7 bases at V and 6 bases at J, with 7 bases between the two ends. CDR3 length: 10 residues. The CDR3 region has the DNA TGCAGCGGACAGGTCAATGAGCAGTTCTTC. This sequence encodes CSGQVNEQFF.

This clone was seen once. The chain links TRBV9 to TRBJ1-1; D is possibly TRBD1 (5 bases). With 4 bases removed from V and 5 bases from J, the gap between germline ends came to 18 bases. In germline, CDR1 is SGDLS, CDR2 YYNGEE. The CDR3 sequence is 15 residues long. Written as DNA, the CDR3 is TGTGCCAGCAGCAGTTATTCAGGGTTAAGGACTGAAGCTTTCTTT. Encoded protein: CASSSYSGLRTEAFF.

This clone was observed a single time. The chain recombines TRBV2 with TRBJ2-3; TRBD1 matches at 8 bases. The V gene end was trimmed by 4 bases and the J gene end by 0 bases; junction bases not matched to a gene: 6. Germline loops: CDR1 SNHLY, CDR2 FYNNEI. CDR3 length equals 16 residues. CDR3 residues: CASSVPGTGSTDTQYF. The CDR3, as DNA: TGTGCCAGCAGTGTGCCCGGGACAGGAAGCACAGATACGCAGTATTTT. Complete variable domain (other parts from reference TRBV2 and TRBJ2-3): EPEVTQTPSHQVTQMGQEVILRCVPISNHLYFYWYRQILGQKVEFLVSFYNNEISEKSEIFDDQFSVERPDGSNFTLKIRSTKLEDSAMYFCASSVPGTGSTDTQYFGPGTRLTVL.

The chain recombines TRBV5-4 with TRBJ1-1; weak D call: TRBD1 (6 bases). Germline assignment: CDR1 SGHNT and CDR2 YYREEE (reference sequence). This CDR3 is built from 13 residues. V was trimmed by 4 bases and J by 9 bases, leaving 16 bases between them. The CDR3 loop is CASSASQGTKAFF. The CDR3 nucleotides read TGTGCCAGCAGCGCTTCTCAGGGGACTAAAGCTTTCTTT.

V is TRBV7-2 and J is TRBJ2-2; possible D gene TRBD1, 6 bases. V was shortened by 6 bases and J by 6 bases, with 17 bases between the two germline ends. The CDR3 loop spans 15 amino acids. Per germline, CDR1 SGHTA and CDR2 FQGNSA. The CDR3 reads CASRIQGPGSGELFF. DNA of the CDR3: TGTGCCAGCAGGATACAGGGCCCGGGTTCCGGGGAGCTGTTTTTT.

CDR3: CASRAGTGREAFF. For the CDR3, the DNA is TGTGCCAGCAGAGCCGGGACAGGGCGGGAAGCTTTCTTT. The chain uses TRBV12-3 or TRBV12-4 and TRBJ1-1, with 9 bases fitting TRBD1. V gave up 6 bases and J gave up 8 bases; unmatched junction bases: 7. This CDR3 is built from 13 residues.

In this sample, this clone turned up a few times. This chain links TRBV27 with TRBJ1-6; 8 bases match TRBD1. Trimming took 3 bases from V and 6 from J; bases not matched to a gene: 4. The CDR3 sequence is 15 residues long. Germline V lookup: CDR1 MNHEY, CDR2 SMNVEV (reference sequence). CDR3 in amino acids: CASSFLDRANSPLHF. CDR3 in DNA: TGTGCCAGCAGTTTCTTGGACAGGGCTAATTCACCCCTCCACTTT.

The chain joins TRBV7-2 to TRBJ2-3; 10 bases line up with TRBD2. The CDR3 contains 16 residues. CDR1 SGHTA and CDR2 FQGNSA come from the germline V gene. The J segment lost 4 bases and the V segment lost 3 bases, leaving 7 bases of the junction unmatched. CDR3 bases: TGTGCCAGCAGCTTTTTTAGCGGGGGGATTTCAGATACGCAGTATTTT. Translation: CASSFFSGGISDTQYF.

The rearrangement joins TRBV18 to TRBJ1-2; possibly TRBD1 for D (6 bases). Germline CDR1 and CDR2: KGHSH and LQKENI. The CDR3 totals 14 residues. The germline V and J ends were trimmed by 6 bases and 6 bases, with 17 bases remaining between them. This CDR3 is CASSSSGTLNGYTF. The CDR3 nucleotides read TGTGCCAGCTCGTCGTCCGGGACACTCAATGGCTACACCTTC.

V and J are TRBV28 and TRBJ1-6; D possibly corresponds to TRBD1 (5 bases). Germline V gene sequence: CDR1 MDHEN, CDR2 SYDVKM. The CDR3 sequence is 14 residues long. Trimming cost V 5 bases and J 4 bases, with 9 bases left between them. DNA of the CDR3: TGTGCCAGCAGTCTAAGACAGTATAATTCACCCCTCCACTTT. This codes for CASSLRQYNSPLHF.

The chain links TRBV20-1 to TRBJ1-5; D unclear. The V end was cut by 6 bases, the J end by 6 bases, with 3 bases between. CDR3 length: 9 residues. Germline loops: CDR1 DFQATT, CDR2 SNEGSKA (reference sequence). This CDR3 reads CSAGQPQHF. As DNA, the CDR3 is TGCAGTGCCGGTCAGCCCCAGCATTTT.

V gene TRBV6-5 combines with J gene TRBJ1-2, with D unresolved. V was clipped by 6 bases and J by 1 base, with 12 bases between them. The CDR3 consists of 14 residues. Germline V gene data show CDR1 as MNHEY and CDR2 as SVGAGI. The CDR3 DNA is TGTGCCAGCAGCCTCGAGGGCGATAACTATGGCTACACCTTC. This encodes CASSLEGDNYGYTF.

J is TRBJ1-6 and V is TRBV28, with TRBD1 matching over 7 bases. Germline V gives CDR1 MDHEN, CDR2 SYDVKM. This CDR3 spans 14 amino acids. Trimming cost V 2 bases and J 10 bases; bases outside gene matches: 5. The CDR3 reads CASSLDRVTSPLHF. The CDR3 nucleotides are TGTGCCAGCAGTTTAGACAGGGTAACATCACCCCTCCACTTT.

This clone was seen only once. The V and J genes are TRBV5-6 and TRBJ2-5; no clear D gene. The germline V gene has CDR1 SGHDT and CDR2 YYEEEE. The CDR3 has 14 residues. V shed 0 bases and J shed 2 bases, with 8 bases lying between them. CDR3 DNA: TGTGCCAGCAGCTTGGATACTTTACAAGAGACCCAGTACTTC. Its protein product is CASSLDTLQETQYF.